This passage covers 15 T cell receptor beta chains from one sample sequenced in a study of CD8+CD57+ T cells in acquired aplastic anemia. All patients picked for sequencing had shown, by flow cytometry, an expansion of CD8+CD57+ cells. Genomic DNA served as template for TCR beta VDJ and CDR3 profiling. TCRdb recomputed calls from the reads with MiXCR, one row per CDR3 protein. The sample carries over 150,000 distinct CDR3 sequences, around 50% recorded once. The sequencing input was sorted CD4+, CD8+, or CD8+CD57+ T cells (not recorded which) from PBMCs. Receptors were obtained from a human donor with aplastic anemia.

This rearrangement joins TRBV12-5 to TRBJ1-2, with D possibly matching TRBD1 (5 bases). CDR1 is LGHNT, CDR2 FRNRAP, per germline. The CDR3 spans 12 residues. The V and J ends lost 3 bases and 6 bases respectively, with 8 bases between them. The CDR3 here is CASGLGANGYTF. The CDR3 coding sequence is TGTGCTAGTGGTTTAGGGGCAAATGGCTACACCTTC.

CDR3 nucleotides: TGTGCCAGCAGCTTGCTGGGGGCGCACGGAAACACCATATATTTT. This codes for CASSLLGAHGNTIYF. J is TRBJ1-3 and V is TRBV25-1, with D possibly TRBD1 on 6 matching bases. Germline CDR1 reads MGHDK; CDR2 reads SYGVNS. The CDR3 loop spans 15 amino acids. Deletions cut 6 bases from V and 4 bases from J, with 16 bases between.

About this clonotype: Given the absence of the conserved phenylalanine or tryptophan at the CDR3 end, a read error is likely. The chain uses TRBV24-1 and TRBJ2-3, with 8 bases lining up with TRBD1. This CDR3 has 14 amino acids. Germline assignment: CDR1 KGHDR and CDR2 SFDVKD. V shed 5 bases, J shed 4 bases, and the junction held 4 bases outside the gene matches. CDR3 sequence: CATSGAGGADTQYS. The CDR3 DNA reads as TGTGCCACCAGTGGGGCAGGGGGCGCAGATACGCAGTATTCC.

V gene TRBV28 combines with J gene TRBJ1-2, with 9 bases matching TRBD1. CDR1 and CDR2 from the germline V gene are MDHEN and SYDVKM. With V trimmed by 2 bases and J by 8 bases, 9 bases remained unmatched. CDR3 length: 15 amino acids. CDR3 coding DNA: TGTGCCAGCAGTTTACCGGGACAGGGTTTTTGGGGCTACACCTTC. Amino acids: CASSLPGQGFWGYTF.

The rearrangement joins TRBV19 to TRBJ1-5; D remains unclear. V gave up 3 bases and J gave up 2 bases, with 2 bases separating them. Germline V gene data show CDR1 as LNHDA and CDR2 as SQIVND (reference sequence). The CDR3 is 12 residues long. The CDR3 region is CASSMGNQPQHF. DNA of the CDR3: TGTGCCAGTAGTATGGGCAATCAGCCCCAGCATTTT.

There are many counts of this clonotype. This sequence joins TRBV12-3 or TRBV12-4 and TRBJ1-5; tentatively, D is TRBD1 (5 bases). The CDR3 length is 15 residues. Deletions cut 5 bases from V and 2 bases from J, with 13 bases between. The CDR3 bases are TGTGCCAGCAGTCCCCAGGGATCTGGCAATCAGCCCCAGCATTTT. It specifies CASSPQGSGNQPQHF.

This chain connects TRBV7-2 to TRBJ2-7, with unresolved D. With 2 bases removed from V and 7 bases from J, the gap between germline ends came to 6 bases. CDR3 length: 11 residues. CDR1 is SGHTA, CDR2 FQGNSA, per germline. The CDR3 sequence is CASSLRIEQYF. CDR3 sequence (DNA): TGTGCCAGCAGCTTAAGGATAGAGCAGTACTTC.

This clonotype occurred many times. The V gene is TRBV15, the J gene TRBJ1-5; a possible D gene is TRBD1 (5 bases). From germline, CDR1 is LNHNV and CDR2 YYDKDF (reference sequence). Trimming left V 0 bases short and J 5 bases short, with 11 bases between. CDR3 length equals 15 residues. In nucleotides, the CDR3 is TGTGCCACCAGCAGAGACGGGGCTGGGGATCAGCCCCAGCATTTT. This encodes CATSRDGAGDQPQHF. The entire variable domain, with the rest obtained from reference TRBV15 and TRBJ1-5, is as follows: DAMVIQNPRYQVTQFGKPVTLSCSQTLNHNVMYWYQQKSSQAPKLLFHYYDKDFNNEADTPDNFQSRRPNTSFCFLDIRSPGLGDTAMYLCATSRDGAGDQPQHFGDGTRLSIL.

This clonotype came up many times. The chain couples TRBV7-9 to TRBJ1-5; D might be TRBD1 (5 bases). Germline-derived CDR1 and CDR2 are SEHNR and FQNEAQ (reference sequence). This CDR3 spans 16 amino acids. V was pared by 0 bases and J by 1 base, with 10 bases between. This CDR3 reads CASSLAIGESNQPQHF. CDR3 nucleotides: TGTGCCAGCAGCTTAGCAATAGGGGAGAGCAATCAGCCCCAGCATTTT.

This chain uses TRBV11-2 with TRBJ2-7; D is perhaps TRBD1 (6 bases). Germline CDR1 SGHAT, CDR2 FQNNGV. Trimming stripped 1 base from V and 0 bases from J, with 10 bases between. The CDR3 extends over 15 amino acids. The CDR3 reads CASSLARQASYEQYF. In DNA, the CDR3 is TGTGCCAGCAGCTTAGCCAGACAGGCCTCCTACGAGCAGTACTTC.

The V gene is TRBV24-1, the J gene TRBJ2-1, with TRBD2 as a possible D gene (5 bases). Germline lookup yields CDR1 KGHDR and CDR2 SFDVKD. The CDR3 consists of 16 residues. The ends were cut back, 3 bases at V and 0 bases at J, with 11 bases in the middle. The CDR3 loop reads CATSDPAASSYNEQFF. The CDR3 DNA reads TGTGCCACCAGTGATCCAGCGGCCAGCTCCTACAATGAGCAGTTCTTC.

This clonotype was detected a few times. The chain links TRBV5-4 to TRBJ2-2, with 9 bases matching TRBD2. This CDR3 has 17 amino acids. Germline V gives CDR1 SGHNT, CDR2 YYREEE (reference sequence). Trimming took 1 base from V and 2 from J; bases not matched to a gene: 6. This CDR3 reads CASSLLAAGGNTGELFF. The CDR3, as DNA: TGTGCCAGCAGCTTGCTTGCAGCGGGGGGCAACACCGGGGAGCTGTTTTTT.

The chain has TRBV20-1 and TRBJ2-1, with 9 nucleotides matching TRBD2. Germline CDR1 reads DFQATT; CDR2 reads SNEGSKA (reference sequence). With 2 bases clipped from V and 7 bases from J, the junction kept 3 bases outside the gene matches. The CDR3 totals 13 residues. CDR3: CSARRREGNEQFF. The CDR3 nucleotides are TGCAGTGCTAGAAGGCGGGAGGGGAATGAGCAGTTCTTC.

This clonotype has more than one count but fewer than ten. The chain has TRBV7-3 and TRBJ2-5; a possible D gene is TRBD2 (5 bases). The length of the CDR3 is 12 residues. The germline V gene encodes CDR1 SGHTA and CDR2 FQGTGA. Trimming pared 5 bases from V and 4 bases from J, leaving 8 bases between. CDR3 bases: TGTGCCAGCAGCCGCGAGGGAGAGACCCAGTACTTC. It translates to CASSREGETQYF.

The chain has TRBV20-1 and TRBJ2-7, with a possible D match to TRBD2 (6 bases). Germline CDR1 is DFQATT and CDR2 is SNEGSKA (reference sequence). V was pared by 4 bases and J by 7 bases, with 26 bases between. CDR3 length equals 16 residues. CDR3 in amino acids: CSAIGLASTLSREQYF. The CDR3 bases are TGCAGTGCTATCGGTCTAGCGAGTACCCTATCGAGGGAGCAGTACTTC.